Sequencing of this T cell receptor beta chain was carried out in a study of siplizumab effects on memory and regulatory T cells. General observations from the study: Proliferating clones, CD4+ or CD8+, lacked an assignable naive or memory phenotype in roughly 80-95% of cases. It seemed that naive T cells were more diverse than memory cells and were major contributors to the alloresponse.

There are 12 residues in the CDR3. The germline V gene encodes CDR1 MDHEN and CDR2 SYDVKM. Trimming cost V 2 bases and J 6 bases, with 4 bases left between them. This clone occurred once. Antigen: not known. The method was immunoSEQ multiplex PCR; TCRdb's version includes in-frame clones alone and lacks a portion of them. The table records about 56,000 clones, 95% to 98% of them present only once. Sequencing was done on a sample of naive CD8+ T cells sorted from blood. This receptor was taken from a human donor in good health. The rearrangement joins TRBV28 to TRBJ2-2; D remains unclear. In nucleotides, the CDR3 is TGTGCCAGCAGTTTACGGGCCGGGGAGCTGTTTTTT. Translated: CASSLRAGELFF.